What follows is one T cell receptor (beta chain) and its context. Antigen unknown. These data originate in a study of shared clonotypes between healthy human individuals. In the study overall: Donors, aged 18 to 49, were a couple of women and a few men. Donors had three CD4 naive, three CD4 memory, two CD8 naive and one CD8 memory plate apiece. General observations from the study: Shared across a few donors were 4% to 5% of the naive CD4 clonotypes.

Using immunoSEQ multiplex PCR, the repertoire was profiled, and TCRdb retains in-frame clones only, with some absent. This sample yields about 2.1 million clones, of which roughly 93% are seen a single time; roughly 1.7% belongs to the top ten. The CDR3 extends over 18 amino acids. V was pared by 0 bases and J by 0 bases, with 11 bases of the junction left unmatched. Germline V gives CDR1 MGHRA, CDR2 YSYEKL. It was CD45RO-negative cells, positively selected for CCR7, that made up naive CD8 cells, with terminally differentiated effector memory CD45RA+ cells excluded. Each sample came from a Caucasian adult donor living in Nashville, Tennessee.

This sequence joins TRBV4-1 and TRBJ2-7; TRBD2 agrees at 7 bases. The specimen was naive CD8+ T cells from PBMCs. This TCR was sampled from a man aged 18 to 29 in good health. Some clones in this sample may be carry-over from other donors' samples. The CDR3, as DNA: TGCGCCAGCAGCCAAGATTGGGGGGAGGGCTATAGCTCCTACGAGCAGTACTTC. Translation: CASSQDWGEGYSSYEQYF.